Reported below is one T cell receptor (beta chain). Its antigen remains unidentified. V lost 4 bases to trimming and J lost 5 bases; unmatched junction nucleotides: 3. Germline loops: CDR1 KGHDR, CDR2 SFDVKD. The CDR3 totals 13 residues. This entry belongs to a study of T-cell memory formation after mild COVID-19. Study context: Across donors, TCR clusters were largely donor specific.

Study findings and constraints: The finding that pre-infection memory included some responding clones suggested that cross-reactive memory joined. Contracting CD4+ clones lay largely in CM and EM, with CD8+ ones residing in EMRA. A balance of CD4 and CD8 characterized clones contracting day 15 to 85, whereas later expanders leaned CD4+.

TCRdb processed the 5' RACE reads anew with MiXCR; each CDR3 protein has one entry. Altogether about 340,000 distinct CDR3 sequences are present, 10% to 15% being singletons, with the ten largest covering about a fifth. The source material was PBMCs or a T cell subset sorted from them (not recorded which). This TCR was sampled from a man aged 18 to 30 who had mild COVID-19 (a few samples of this study predate the infection). Cell type and time point are not known. This chain connects TRBV24-1 to TRBJ2-5, with 7 bases matching TRBD1. The CDR3 DNA sequence: TGTGCCACCAGTGACACAGGGGTGGAGACCCAGTACTTC. The encoded protein is CATSDTGVETQYF.